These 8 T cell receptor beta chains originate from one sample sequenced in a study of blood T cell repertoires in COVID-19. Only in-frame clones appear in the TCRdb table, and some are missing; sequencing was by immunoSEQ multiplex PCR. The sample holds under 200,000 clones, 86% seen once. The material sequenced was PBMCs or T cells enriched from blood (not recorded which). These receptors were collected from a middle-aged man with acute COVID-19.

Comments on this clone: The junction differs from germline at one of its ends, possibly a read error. The CDR3, as DNA: TGCGCCCGCAGCCGGAAGGGGGGGGGCGAGATAGCCGTTGAAGCTTTCTTT. As protein: CARSRKGGGEIAVEAFF. The chain joins TRBV4-3 to TRBJ1-1; a weak D match, TRBD1 (6 bases). Per germline, CDR1 LGHNA and CDR2 YSLEER. The CDR3 covers 17 residues.

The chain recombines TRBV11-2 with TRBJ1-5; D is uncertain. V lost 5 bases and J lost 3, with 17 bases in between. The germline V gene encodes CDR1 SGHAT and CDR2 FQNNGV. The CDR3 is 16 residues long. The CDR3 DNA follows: TGTGCCAGCAGCCCGGAGGTAGAGAGACCCAATCAGCCCCAGCATTTT. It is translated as CASSPEVERPNQPQHF.

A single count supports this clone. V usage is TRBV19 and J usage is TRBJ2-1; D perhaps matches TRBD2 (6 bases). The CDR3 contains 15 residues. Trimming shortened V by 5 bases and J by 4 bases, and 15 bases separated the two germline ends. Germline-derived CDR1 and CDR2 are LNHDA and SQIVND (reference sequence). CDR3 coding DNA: TGTGCCAGTAGTCCCCGGGAGCGAAGATACAATGAGCAGTTCTTC. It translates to CASSPRERRYNEQFF.

CDR3 residues: CASIQAGGDSPLHF. CDR3 sequence (DNA): TGTGCCAGCATTCAAGCAGGAGGTGATTCACCCCTCCACTTT. The rearrangement joins TRBV2 to TRBJ1-6; D not certain. Germline V gene lookup returns CDR1 SNHLY and CDR2 FYNNEI. Between the trimmed V and J ends, which lost 7 bases and 8 bases, there was a span of 15 bases. This CDR3 spans 14 amino acids. Combining the CDR3 with reference TRBV2 and TRBJ1-6 gives the whole variable domain EPEVTQTPSHQVTQMGQEVILRCVPISNHLYFYWYRQILGQKVEFLVSFYNNEISEKSEIFDDQFSVERPDGSNFTLKIRSTKLEDSAMYFCASIQAGGDSPLHFGNGTRLTVT.

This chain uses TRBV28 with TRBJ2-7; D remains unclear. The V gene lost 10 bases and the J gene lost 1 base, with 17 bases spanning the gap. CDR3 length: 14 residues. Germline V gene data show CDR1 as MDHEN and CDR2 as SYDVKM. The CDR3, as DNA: TGTGCCACCCAACGTTTGGCAAAGTCCTACGAGCAGTACTTC. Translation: CATQRLAKSYEQYF.

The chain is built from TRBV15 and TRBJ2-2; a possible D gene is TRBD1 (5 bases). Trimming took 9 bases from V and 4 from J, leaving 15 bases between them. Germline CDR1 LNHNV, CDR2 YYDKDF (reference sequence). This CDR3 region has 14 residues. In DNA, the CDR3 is TGTGCCACGGGATCAGGGTGGGGCACCGGGGAGCTGTTTTTT. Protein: CATGSGWGTGELFF.

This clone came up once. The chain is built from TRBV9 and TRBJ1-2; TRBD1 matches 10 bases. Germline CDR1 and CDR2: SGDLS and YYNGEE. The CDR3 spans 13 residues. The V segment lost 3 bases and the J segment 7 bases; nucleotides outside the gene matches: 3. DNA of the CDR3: TGTGCCAGCAGCGGCCGGGACAGGGGTGGCTACACCTTC. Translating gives CASSGRDRGGYTF.

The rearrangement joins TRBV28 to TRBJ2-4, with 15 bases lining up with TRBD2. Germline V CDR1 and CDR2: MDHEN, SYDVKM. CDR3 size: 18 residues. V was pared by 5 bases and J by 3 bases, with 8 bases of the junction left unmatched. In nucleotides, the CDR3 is TGTGCCAGCAGTCTTGGACTAGCGGGAGGGCCGGGCAAAAACATTCAGTACTTC. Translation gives CASSLGLAGGPGKNIQYF. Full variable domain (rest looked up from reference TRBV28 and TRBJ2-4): DVKVTQSSRYLVKRTGEKVFLECVQDMDHENMFWYRQDPGLGLRLIYFSYDVKMKEKGDIPEGYSVSREKKERFSLILESASTNQTSMYLCASSLGLAGGPGKNIQYFGAGTRLSVL.